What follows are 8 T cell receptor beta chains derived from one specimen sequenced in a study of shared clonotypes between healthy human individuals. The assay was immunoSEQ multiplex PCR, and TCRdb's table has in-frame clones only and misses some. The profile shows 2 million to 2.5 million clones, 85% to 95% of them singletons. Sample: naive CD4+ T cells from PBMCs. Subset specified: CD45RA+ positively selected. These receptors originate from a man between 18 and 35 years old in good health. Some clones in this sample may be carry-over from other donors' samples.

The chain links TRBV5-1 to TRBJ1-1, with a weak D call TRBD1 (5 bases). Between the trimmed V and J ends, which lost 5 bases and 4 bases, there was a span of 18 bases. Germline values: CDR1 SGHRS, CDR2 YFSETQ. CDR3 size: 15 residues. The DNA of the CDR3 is TGCGCCAGCAGGTCATTGCGGCAGGGAGTCACTGAAGCTTTCTTT. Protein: CASRSLRQGVTEAFF.

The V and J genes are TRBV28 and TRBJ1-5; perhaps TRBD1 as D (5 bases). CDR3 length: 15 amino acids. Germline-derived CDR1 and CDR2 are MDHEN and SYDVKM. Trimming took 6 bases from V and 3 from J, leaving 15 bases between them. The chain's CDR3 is CASSLRDGYNQPQHF. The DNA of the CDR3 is TGTGCCAGCAGCTTGAGGGACGGATACAATCAGCCCCAGCATTTT.

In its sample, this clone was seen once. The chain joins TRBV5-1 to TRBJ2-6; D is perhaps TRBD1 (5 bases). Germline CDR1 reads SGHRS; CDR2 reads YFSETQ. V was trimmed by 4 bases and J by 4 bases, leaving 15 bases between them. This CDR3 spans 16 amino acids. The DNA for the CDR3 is TGCGCCAGCAGCATTAACAGGTTCTCCGGGGCCAACGTCCTGACTTTC. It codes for CASSINRFSGANVLTF.

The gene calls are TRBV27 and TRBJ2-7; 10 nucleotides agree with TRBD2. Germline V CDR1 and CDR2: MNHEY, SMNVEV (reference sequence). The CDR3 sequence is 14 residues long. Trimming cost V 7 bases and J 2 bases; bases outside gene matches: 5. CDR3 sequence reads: CASNRAGGAYEQYF. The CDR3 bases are TGTGCCAGCAACAGAGCGGGAGGGGCCTACGAGCAGTACTTC.

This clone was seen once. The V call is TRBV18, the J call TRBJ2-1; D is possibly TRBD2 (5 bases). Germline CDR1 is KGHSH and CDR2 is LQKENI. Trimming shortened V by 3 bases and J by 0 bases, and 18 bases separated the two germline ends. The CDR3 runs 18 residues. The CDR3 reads CASSPVGRRVSSYNEQFF. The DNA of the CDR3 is TGTGCCAGCTCACCCGTCGGGCGGCGGGTAAGCTCCTACAATGAGCAGTTCTTC.

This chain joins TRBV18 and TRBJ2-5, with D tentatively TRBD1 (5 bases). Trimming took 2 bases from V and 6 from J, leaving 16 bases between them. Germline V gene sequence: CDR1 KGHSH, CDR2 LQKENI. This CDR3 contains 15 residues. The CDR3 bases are TGTGCCAGCTCACCATCGGGCAGGGCAGGAAAGACCCAGTACTTC. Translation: CASSPSGRAGKTQYF.

The DNA for the CDR3 is TGCAGCGTTGGTCAGCTCAACACCGGGGAGCTGTTTTTT. Amino acids: CSVGQLNTGELFF. V usage is TRBV29-1 and J usage is TRBJ2-2; D is unclear. The CDR3 spans 13 residues. From germline, CDR1 is SQVTM and CDR2 ANQGSEA. Deletions cut 4 bases from V and 2 bases from J, with 8 bases between.

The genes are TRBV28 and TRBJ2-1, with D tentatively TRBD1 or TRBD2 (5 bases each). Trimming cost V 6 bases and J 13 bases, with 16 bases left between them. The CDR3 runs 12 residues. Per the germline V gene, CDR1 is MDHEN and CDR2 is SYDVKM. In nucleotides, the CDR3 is TGTGCCAGCAGCTCAGGGACCCCCCGACAGTTCTTC. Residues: CASSSGTPRQFF.